This is a list of T cell receptor beta chains from one sample in a study of regulatory T cells in long-lasting Graves disease. One entry per CDR3 protein results from TCRdb running MiXCR on the multiplex PCR reads. The table shows 240,000 or so distinct CDR3 sequences, with 20% to 25% occurring only once. Material: peripheral blood mononuclear cells (PBMCs), obtained at new diagnosis, from a patient treated with antithyroid drugs. Receptors originate from a female donor with Graves disease. CDR3s include the opening cysteine and the closing phenylalanine or tryptophan. The order of the fields is V gene, J gene, CDR3 protein.

TRBV7-3	TRBJ2-7	CASSPSVGPTYEQYF
TRBV12-3/TRBV12-4	TRBJ1-1	CASSYRWRAEAFF
TRBV12-3/TRBV12-4	TRBJ2-5	CASSLRQVEQTQYF
TRBV5-5	TRBJ2-5	CASSPQTIRETQYF
TRBV10-3	TRBJ2-3	CATTAQGGEDTQYF
TRBV11-2	TRBJ2-1	CASSLDFTSGRGEQFF
TRBV19	TRBJ1-1	CASIKRDTNRAEAFF
TRBV20-1	TRBJ2-1	CSARGTSGRTYNEQFF
TRBV20-1	TRBJ1-1	CSASPQGARMNTEAFF
TRBV7-2	TRBJ2-2	CANSLSRPSGRELFF
TRBV6-2/TRBV6-3	TRBJ2-3	CASSWSGGIADTQYF
TRBV20-1	TRBJ1-1	CSASRDRAFFEAFF
TRBV30	TRBJ2-1	CAQLAGVEQFF
TRBV19	TRBJ1-1	CASRIGRTGGKVNTEAFF
TRBV2	TRBJ2-3	CASTQALADTQYF
TRBV20-1	TRBJ2-6	CSVPRDRHSGANVLTF
TRBV7-3	TRBJ2-2	CASSLTLTGTGELFF
TRBV25-1	TRBJ1-4	CASSDAGTANEKLFF
TRBV2	TRBJ2-5	CARQDSIQETQYF
TRBV6-2/TRBV6-3	TRBJ1-6	CASRFRGNSPLHF
TRBV4-1	TRBJ1-1	CASSYGRGAVTEAFF
TRBV3-1	TRBJ2-1	CASSPQAGAGNEQFF